This TCR beta chain emerged from a study of T cells in Graves' hyperthyroidism and ophthalmopathy. The study's findings and limits: Blood also held most thyroid clonotypes expanded beyond 0.001.

The V gene's germline CDR1 is KGHSH and CDR2 LQKENI. The CDR3 is 15 residues long. V lost 2 bases and J lost 4; bases outside the gene matches: 2. In the case of this clonotype: Its matching antigen is unknown.

RNA transcripts provided the source from which TCR beta CDR3 regions were amplified. Carried out on the TCR CDR3, a first-round RT-PCR used the HTBI primer set. TCRdb recomputed calls from the multiplex PCR reads with MiXCR, one row per CDR3 protein. The sample records under 400,000 distinct CDR3 sequences, under 15% being singletons. Patients aged 18 to 65 had newly diagnosed hyperthyroidism lasting under 2 months. The sample taken for sequencing was blood. The source is a woman under 30 with Graves' hyperthyroidism. The gene calls are TRBV18 and TRBJ1-3; 10 bases line up with TRBD1. The CDR3 DNA follows: TGTGCCAGCTCACCAGACAGGGGGCCGGGAAACACCATATATTTT. It translates to CASSPDRGPGNTIYF.